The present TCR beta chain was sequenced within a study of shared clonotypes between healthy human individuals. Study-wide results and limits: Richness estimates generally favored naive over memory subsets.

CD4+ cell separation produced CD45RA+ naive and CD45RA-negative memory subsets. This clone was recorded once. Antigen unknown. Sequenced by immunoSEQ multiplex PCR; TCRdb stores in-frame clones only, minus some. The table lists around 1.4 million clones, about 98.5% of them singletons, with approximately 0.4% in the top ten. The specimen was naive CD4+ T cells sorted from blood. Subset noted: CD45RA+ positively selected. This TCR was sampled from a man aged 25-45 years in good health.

The DNA for the CDR3 is TGTGCCAGCAGTTTATACGGGACAGGAACCTACGAGCAGTACTTC. Its protein product is CASSLYGTGTYEQYF. The chain carries TRBV27 and TRBJ2-7, with 8 bases fitting TRBD1. This CDR3 is built from 15 residues. Germline assignment: CDR1 MNHEY and CDR2 SMNVEV (reference sequence). V lost 1 base and J lost 2; bases outside the gene matches: 4.